This TCR beta chain was recovered during a study of Ad26.COV2.S vaccination and SARS-CoV-2 variants. Assay: immunoSEQ multiplex PCR; the TCRdb copy retains only in-frame clones and omits some. The sample has 300,000 to 350,000 clones, approximately 86% seen once. The CDR3 is 16 residues long. V dropped 1 base and J dropped 1; count of bases not matched to a gene: 6. The V gene's germline CDR1 is ENHRY and CDR2 SYGVKD. Stated treatment: some 19 received Ad26.COV2.S at low or high dose, single or two shots; about 5 received placebo; per-sample allocation not given. The samples were gathered on day 63 after the first injection of vaccine or placebo.

The sequence was obtained from a person aged 18 to 59 who received the Ad26.COV2.S COVID-19 vaccine or a placebo. The material sequenced was peripheral blood, taken in a trial of Ad26.COV2.S vaccine versus placebo. The rearrangement joins TRBV10-3 to TRBJ1-1, with 7 positions matching TRBD1. CDR3 residues: CAISEYDREPNTEAFF. The CDR3, as DNA: TGTGCCATCAGTGAGTATGACAGGGAGCCGAACACTGAAGCTTTCTTT.